The 20 T cell receptor beta chains in this list originate from one sample, sequenced in a study of graft-versus-host responses after intestinal transplantation. TCRdb's copy holds only in-frame clones and misses some; the assay was immunoSEQ multiplex PCR. The sample contains some 140,000 clones, over 90% of which appear only once. No antigens are known for them. The specimen comprised unstimulated CD4+ T cells sorted from spleen or lymph node cells, sampled before intestinal transplant. Receptors were obtained from a human donor who received an intestinal transplant.

V and J are TRBV28 and TRBJ1-5; no definite D call. Trimming cost V 8 bases and J 3 bases, with 14 bases left between them. Germline CDR1 reads MDHEN; CDR2 reads SYDVKM. The CDR3 length is 14 residues. The DNA for the CDR3 is TGTGCCAGCGGTGTTGGTTTTGACAATCAGCCCCAGCATTTT. Translated, it gives CASGVGFDNQPQHF.

This chain uses TRBV7-9 with TRBJ2-5; a weak D match, TRBD2 (5 bases). Trimming stripped 1 base from V and 4 bases from J, with 16 bases between. Looked up from germline, CDR1 is SEHNR and CDR2 is FQNEAQ (reference sequence). CDR3 length equals 16 residues. CDR3 coding DNA: TGTGCCAGCAGCTTAGGACCGAGAAGTCGGGGAGAGACCCAGTACTTC. This encodes CASSLGPRSRGETQYF.

The chain employs TRBV5-1 and TRBJ1-1; no definite D call. Trimming removed 0 bases at V and 0 bases at J, with 12 bases between. CDR1 is SGHRS and CDR2 is YFSETQ in the germline V gene. The CDR3 is 16 residues long. CDR3 coding DNA: TGCGCCAGCAGCTTGGGGGGAGGACGAATGAACACTGAAGCTTTCTTT. It codes for CASSLGGGRMNTEAFF. Using reference TRBV5-1 and TRBJ1-1 for the parts outside the CDR3, the full variable domain is KAGVTQTPRYLIKTRGQQVTLSCSPISGHRSVSWYQQTPGQGLQFLFEYFSETQRNKGNFPGRFSGRQFSNSRSEMNVSTLELGDSALYLCASSLGGGRMNTEAFFGQGTRLTVV.

The CDR3: CASSTVREDEKLFF. The CDR3 DNA follows: TGTGCCAGTAGCACGGTCCGGGAGGATGAAAAACTGTTTTTT. The rearrangement joins TRBV19 to TRBJ1-4, with D hard to call. This CDR3 is 14 amino acids long. Germline-derived CDR1 and CDR2 are LNHDA and SQIVND (reference sequence). The germline V and J ends were trimmed by 6 bases and 6 bases, with 14 bases remaining between them.

The genes are TRBV9 and TRBJ2-3, with D perhaps assigned TRBD1 or TRBD2 (5 bases each). The ends were cut back, 4 bases at V and 7 bases at J, with 16 bases in the middle. This CDR3 comprises 14 residues. From germline, CDR1 is SGDLS and CDR2 YYNGEE. Here the CDR3 DNA reads TGTGCCAGCAGCCCACTTCCGGGACCTCATACGCAGTATTTT. It encodes CASSPLPGPHTQYF.

This clone occurred a few times. This CDR3 reads CASGGHSGETQYF. CDR3 nucleotides: TGTGCCTCGGGCGGCCACTCAGGGGAGACCCAGTACTTC. V is TRBV30 and J is TRBJ2-5, with D maybe TRBD1 (5 bases). Germline CDR1 is GTSNPN and CDR2 is SVGIG (reference sequence). V lost 7 bases and J 5 bases, leaving 17 bases between the germline ends. This CDR3 has 13 residues.

The chain is built from TRBV10-2 and TRBJ2-1; possibly TRBD1 or TRBD2 for D (5 bases each). The CDR3 is 16 amino acids. Germline V gives CDR1 WSHSY, CDR2 SAAADI. With 4 bases removed from V and 4 bases from J, the gap between germline ends came to 17 bases. CDR3 region: CASSGGLAGRYNEQFF. CDR3 sequence (DNA): TGCGCCAGCAGTGGGGGCTTGGCGGGCAGATACAATGAGCAGTTCTTC.

V is TRBV7-2 and J is TRBJ2-7; no reliable D call. The V end was cut by 1 base, the J end by 7 bases, with 11 bases between. Germline CDR1 and CDR2: SGHTA and FQGNSA. The CDR3 runs 13 residues. The DNA for the CDR3 is TGTGCCAGCAGCTTAGGAGTATCGAGGGAGCAGTACTTC. It translates to CASSLGVSREQYF.

The chain combines TRBV19 with TRBJ1-2; 8 bases agree with TRBD1. Germline V gene sequence: CDR1 LNHDA, CDR2 SQIVND (reference sequence). The CDR3 totals 13 residues. The V and J ends lost 3 bases and 7 bases, in that order; junction bases with no gene match: 4. CDR3 amino acids: CASSITTGGGYTF. In nucleotides, the CDR3 is TGTGCCAGTAGTATTACAACAGGGGGTGGCTACACCTTC.

The genes are TRBV27 and TRBJ2-7, with D perhaps TRBD1 (6 bases). The CDR3 loop spans 15 amino acids. V lost 6 bases, J lost 0 bases, and 15 bases lay in between. The germline V gene has CDR1 MNHEY and CDR2 SMNVEV (reference sequence). The CDR3 here is CASRLDRRSSYEQYF. CDR3 nucleotides: TGTGCCAGCAGATTAGACAGGCGTAGCTCCTACGAGCAGTACTTC.

The gene calls are TRBV10-2 and TRBJ2-2; D unclear. V was trimmed by 0 bases and J by 5 bases, leaving 10 bases between them. Looked up from germline, CDR1 is WSHSY and CDR2 is SAAADI. The CDR3 consists of 15 residues. In DNA form, the CDR3 reads TGCGCCAGCAGTGAGTCCGGGTTTAGGACCGGGGAGCTGTTTTTT. As protein: CASSESGFRTGELFF.

J is TRBJ2-5 and V is TRBV5-6; 8 bases line up with TRBD2. Gene TRBJ2-7 matches the end of the DNA better, so the J call may be wrong. CDR3 length: 15 residues. The germline gives CDR1 SGHDT, CDR2 YYEEEE. This CDR3 reads CASSFWGTSSYEQYF. The CDR3 bases are TGTGCCAGCAGTTTCTGGGGGACTAGCTCCTACGAGCAGTACTTC.

The chain carries TRBV7-3 and TRBJ2-1; 7 nucleotides align to TRBD2. From germline, CDR1 is SGHTA and CDR2 FQGTGA. This CDR3 has 14 amino acids. The V gene end was trimmed by 1 base and the J gene end by 6 bases; junction bases not matched to a gene: 3. The CDR3 region has the DNA TGTGCCAGCAGCTTAATTCCGGGAGGCAATGAGCAGTTCTTC. It encodes CASSLIPGGNEQFF.

This chain connects TRBV6-5 to TRBJ2-3; D gene unclear. The V and J ends lost 4 bases and 5 bases respectively, with 13 bases between them. The CDR3 totals 14 residues. The germline V gene encodes CDR1 MNHEY and CDR2 SVGAGI. DNA of the CDR3: TGTGCCAGCAGTTCCCCCCTTATTGGAGATACGCAGTATTTT. This translates into CASSSPLIGDTQYF.

Details on this clone: This sample includes further DNA sequences coding for the same CDR3. The V call is TRBV19, the J call TRBJ2-2; D unresolved. This CDR3 region has 13 residues. Trimming removed 2 bases from V and 7 bases from J, with 8 bases in between. The germline V gene encodes CDR1 LNHDA and CDR2 SQIVND (reference sequence). CDR3 sequence: CASSIREIGELFF. The CDR3 bases are TGTGCCAGTAGTATAAGAGAGATCGGGGAGCTGTTTTTT. The full variable domain, in which reference TRBV19 and TRBJ2-2 provide the parts outside the CDR3, is DGGITQSPKYLFRKEGQNVTLSCEQNLNHDAMYWYRQDPGQGLRLIYYSQIVNDFQKGDIAEGYSVSREKKESFPLTVTSAQKNPTAFYLCASSIREIGELFFGEGSRLTVL.

V usage is TRBV9 and J usage is TRBJ1-6; 7 positions match TRBD1. Germline lookup yields CDR1 SGDLS and CDR2 YYNGEE. This CDR3 comprises 15 residues. V dropped 4 bases and J dropped 5; count of bases not matched to a gene: 6. In DNA, the CDR3 is TGTGCCAGCAGCTCAGGGGGGGACAATAATTCACCCCTCCACTTT. Translating gives CASSSGGDNNSPLHF.

The rearrangement links TRBV7-2 to TRBJ2-6, with unresolved D. The ends were cut back, 3 bases at V and 0 bases at J, with 6 bases in the middle. CDR1 and CDR2 from the germline V gene are SGHTA and FQGNSA. The CDR3 has 15 amino acids. The CDR3 here is CASSFVSSGANVLTF. The DNA of the CDR3 is TGTGCCAGCAGCTTTGTGAGCTCTGGGGCCAACGTCCTGACTTTC. The variable domain in full, completed from reference TRBV7-2 and TRBJ2-6, reads GAGVSQSPSNKVTEKGKDVELRCDPISGHTALYWYRQSLGQGLEFLIYFQGNSAPDKSGLPSDRFSAERTGGSVSTLTIQRTQQEDSAVYLCASSFVSSGANVLTFGAGSRLTVL.

J is TRBJ2-6 and V is TRBV27, with D unclear. The CDR3 totals 16 residues. Germline V gene lookup returns CDR1 MNHEY and CDR2 SMNVEV (reference sequence). Deletions cut 8 bases from V and 0 bases from J, with 14 bases between. The CDR3 DNA is TGTGCCAGCTCTTTCCGATTCAGCTCTGGGGCCAACGTCCTGACTTTC. Translation gives CASSFRFSSGANVLTF.

The rearrangement uses TRBV25-1 and TRBJ2-7; 7 bases are a match to TRBD2. V lost 4 bases to trimming and J lost 1 base; unmatched junction nucleotides: 7. The CDR3 loop spans 15 amino acids. From germline, CDR1 is MGHDK and CDR2 SYGVNS. The CDR3 bases are TGTGCCAGCAGTGTGCTAGCGGCCGGATCCTACGAGCAGTACTTC. It specifies CASSVLAAGSYEQYF.

This rearrangement joins TRBV7-3 to TRBJ1-1; a weak D match, TRBD1 (5 bases). The V gene lost 5 bases and the J gene lost 0 bases, with 10 bases spanning the gap. The CDR3 is 14 residues long. From germline, CDR1 is SGHTA and CDR2 FQGTGA. The CDR3 loop reads CASSPGPMNTEAFF. The CDR3 nucleotides are TGTGCCAGCAGCCCAGGGCCCATGAACACTGAAGCTTTCTTT.